These 10 T cell receptor beta chains share one sample of origin, sequenced in a study of cytomegalovirus exposure and HLA in healthy donors. Use of 60 Vbeta and 13 Jbeta primers characterized the PCR. Some clones are missing from TCRdb's copy, which holds only in-frame ones; the method was immunoSEQ multiplex PCR. The sample has around 200,000 clones, around four fifths seen once; the top ten hold approximately 0.8%. Sequenced sample: PBMCs. These receptors came from a woman younger than 35 in good health and CMV-seronegative.

The V gene is TRBV6-5, the J gene TRBJ1-2, with 7 bases that match TRBD1. V trimming: 2 bases; J trimming: 1 base; junction bases outside the gene matches: 7. The CDR3 runs 16 residues. From germline, CDR1 is MNHEY and CDR2 SVGAGI. CDR3 nucleotide sequence: TGTGCCAGCAGTTACGGGGGGACAGATATTAACTATGGCTACACCTTC. Its protein product is CASSYGGTDINYGYTF.

The chain links TRBV27 to TRBJ2-3; 10 positions agree with TRBD2. This CDR3 comprises 17 residues. The germline V gene has CDR1 MNHEY and CDR2 SMNVEV (reference sequence). The J segment lost 5 bases and the V segment lost 4 bases, leaving 12 bases of the junction unmatched. CDR3 region: CASSSLVAGGQVDTQYF. The CDR3 DNA follows: TGTGCCAGCAGTTCCCTAGTAGCGGGAGGTCAGGTAGATACGCAGTATTTT.

This chain links TRBV5-1 with TRBJ2-1, with TRBD2 matching 12 bases. The CDR3 has 15 amino acids. Germline-derived CDR1 and CDR2 are SGHRS and YFSETQ. The junction had 5 bases not matched to a gene; V was cut back by 4 bases and J by 6 bases. CDR3: CASSALAGGVNEQFF. For the CDR3, the DNA is TGCGCCAGCAGCGCACTAGCGGGGGGTGTCAATGAGCAGTTCTTC.

The CDR3 loop reads CASSRDRGSLNTGELFF. In DNA, the CDR3 is TGTGCCAGCTCACGGGACAGAGGGTCCCTTAACACCGGGGAGCTGTTTTTT. The rearrangement joins TRBV2 to TRBJ2-2, with 7 bases lining up with TRBD1. The CDR3 length is 17 residues. CDR1 SNHLY and CDR2 FYNNEI come from the germline V gene. The V and J ends lost 8 bases and 2 bases, in that order; junction bases with no gene match: 14.

The chain has TRBV4-2 and TRBJ1-5, with 7 bases that match TRBD1. The CDR3 is 16 amino acids. Per the germline V gene, CDR1 is LGHNA and CDR2 is YNFKEQ. V was clipped by 2 bases and J by 9 bases; unmatched bases: 13. The CDR3 region is CASSQLGGDSYSPQHF. As DNA, the CDR3 is TGTGCCAGCAGCCAACTCGGGGGGGACAGTTACTCGCCCCAGCATTTT.

J is TRBJ2-3 and V is TRBV6-4, with 8 bases identical to TRBD2. The ends lost 2 bases at V and 0 bases at J; junction bases unmatched: 4. The germline gives CDR1 MRHNA, CDR2 SNTAGT. CDR3 length: 16 residues. The DNA for the CDR3 is TGTGCCAGCAGTGACGCGGGGGGCGATAGCACAGATACGCAGTATTTT. Its protein product is CASSDAGGDSTDTQYF.

CDR3 in amino acids: CASSPSRGTGGNHGYTF. The CDR3 nucleotides are TGTGCCAGCAGCCCATCCAGGGGGACAGGGGGCAATCATGGCTACACCTTC. The V call is TRBV21-1, the J call TRBJ1-2; the DNA was not compared with TRBD1, the D call given in the table. TRBV21-1 corresponds to a pseudogene. This CDR3 has 17 amino acids.

The rearrangement uses TRBV4-2 and TRBJ2-7; 11 nucleotides agree with TRBD1. The CDR3 totals 14 residues. Per the germline V gene, CDR1 is LGHNA and CDR2 is YNFKEQ. V lost 8 bases to trimming and J lost 5 bases; unmatched junction nucleotides: 8. CDR3 loop: CASETGQGAHEQYF. CDR3 nucleotides: TGTGCCAGCGAAACAGGACAGGGGGCACACGAGCAGTACTTC.

V is TRBV7-9 and J is TRBJ2-1; 16 nucleotides match TRBD2. There are 16 residues in the CDR3. The V segment lost 5 bases and the J segment 7 bases; nucleotides outside the gene matches: 5. Germline CDR1 is SEHNR and CDR2 is FQNEAQ (reference sequence). DNA for the CDR3: TGTGCCAGCAGCGGGACTAGCGGGGGGGCCGCAAATGAGCAGTTCTTC. Its protein is CASSGTSGGAANEQFF. Supplemented by reference TRBV7-9 and TRBJ2-1, the full variable domain reads DTGVSQNPRHKITKRGQNVTFRCDPISEHNRLYWYRQTLGQGPEFLTYFQNEAQLEKSRLLSDRFSAERPKGSFSTLEIQRTEQGDSAMYLCASSGTSGGAANEQFFGPGTRLTVL.

The chain combines TRBV2 with TRBJ2-5; a possible D gene is TRBD2 (6 bases). Per the germline V gene, CDR1 is SNHLY and CDR2 is FYNNEI. The CDR3 runs to 14 residues. The V gene lost 9 bases and the J gene lost 5 bases, with 19 bases spanning the gap. For the CDR3, the DNA is TGTGCCAGGCAGGGTCGCGGGACCGGGGAGACCCAGTACTTC. Amino acid sequence: CARQGRGTGETQYF.